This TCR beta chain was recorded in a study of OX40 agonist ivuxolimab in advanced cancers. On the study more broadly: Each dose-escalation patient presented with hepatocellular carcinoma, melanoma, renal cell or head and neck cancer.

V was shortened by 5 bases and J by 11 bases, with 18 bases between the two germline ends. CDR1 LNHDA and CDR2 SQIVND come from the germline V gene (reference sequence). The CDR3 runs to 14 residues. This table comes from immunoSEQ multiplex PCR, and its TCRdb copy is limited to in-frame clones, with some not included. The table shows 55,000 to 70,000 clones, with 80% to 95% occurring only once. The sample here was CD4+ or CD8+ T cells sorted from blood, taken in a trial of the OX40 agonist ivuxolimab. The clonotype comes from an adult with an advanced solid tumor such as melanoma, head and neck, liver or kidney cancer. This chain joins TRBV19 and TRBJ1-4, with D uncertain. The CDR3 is CASSAGRDGGKLFF. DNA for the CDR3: TGTGCCAGTAGTGCCGGGAGGGATGGAGGGAAACTGTTTTTT.